This T cell receptor beta chain was sequenced in a study of CD8 T cells in Susac syndrome. Across the study: Treatment status at blood draw for the Susac syndrome patients was therapy-naive, corticosteroids, or intravenous immunoglobulin alone.

Reverse transcription of roughly 0.5 to 1 ug RNA was performed with random hexamers. The CDR3 of TCR beta was amplified by immunoSEQ multiplex PCR across 54 Vbeta and 13 Jbeta. TCRdb re-called the immunoSEQ multiplex PCR reads with MiXCR, one entry per CDR3 protein. The sample holds some 200,000 distinct CDR3 sequences, 90% to 95% seen once. The length of the CDR3 is 17 residues. The ends lost 4 bases at V and 2 bases at J; junction bases unmatched: 6. Per the germline V gene, CDR1 is KGHSH and CDR2 is LQKENI. Whole-study findings and limits: The CD4+ T cell repertoires in Susac syndrome did not show any clonal expansion.

With regard to this clonotype: Its antigen is currently unknown.

What was sequenced was CD4+ T cells from PBMCs. The chain joins TRBV18 to TRBJ2-5; TRBD2 matches 14 bases. This receptor was taken from a human donor with Susac syndrome. The CDR3 loop is CASSLSWTSGGQETQYF. CDR3 DNA: TGTGCCAGCTCACTTTCGTGGACTAGCGGGGGGCAAGAGACCCAGTACTTC.